This T cell receptor beta chain comes out of a study of OX40 agonist ivuxolimab in advanced cancers. Study outcomes and limitations: In CD8+ T cells, expanded clones were on average more numerous than in CD4+. Within 6 weeks, CD4+ and CD8+ blood T cells expanded clonally at 0.1 to 3.0 mg/kg.

The table came from immunoSEQ multiplex PCR; TCRdb's copy has only in-frame clones and leaves some out. The table has more than 80,000 clones, 70% to 90% seen once. Germline-derived CDR1 and CDR2 are SGHAT and FQNNGV. The CDR3 has 16 residues. The ends were cut back, 2 bases at V and 2 bases at J, with 12 bases in the middle. As for this clone: The antigen is unknown.

Sequences were derived from CD4+ or CD8+ T cells sorted from blood, sampled in a trial of the OX40 agonist ivuxolimab. The source is an adult with an advanced solid tumor such as melanoma, head and neck, liver or kidney cancer. The chain couples TRBV11-2 to TRBJ1-4; D perhaps matches TRBD1 (5 bases). CDR3: CASSLQGHSTNEKLFF. CDR3 nucleotides: TGTGCCAGCAGCTTACAAGGACATTCTACTAATGAAAAACTGTTTTTT.